These T cell receptor beta chains were read from a single sample in a study of shared clonotypes between healthy human individuals. Only in-frame clones appear in the TCRdb table, and some are missing; sequencing was by immunoSEQ multiplex PCR. The sample yields over 2 million clones, 90% to 95% seen once. The sequenced material came from naive CD4+ T cells sorted from blood. These receptors were obtained from a young man in good health. CDR3s leave out the opening cysteine and the closing phenylalanine or tryptophan.

V,length,J,CDR3
TRBV6-6,14,TRBJ2-3,ASSYVLATSTDTQY
TRBV7-9,13,TRBJ1-1,ASSFLPTPNTEAF
TRBV10-3,13,TRBJ1-4,AISESGNTGDKLF
TRBV6-1,12,TRBJ1-1,ASSVWGAKTEAF
TRBV7-2,12,TRBJ2-1,ASSASGVRNEQF
TRBV18,13,TRBJ1-4,ASSPGTGGHEKLF
TRBV18,11,TRBJ2-5,ASSSGLQETQY
TRBV25-1,13,TRBJ2-2,ASSVRGVNTGELF
TRBV28,13,TRBJ2-3,ATQRLKTLPDTQY
TRBV4-1,17,TRBJ2-7,ASSQENLGRGLISYEQY
TRBV28,11,TRBJ2-3,ASSLDPTDTQY
TRBV28,10,TRBJ1-1,ASSSPGQGAF
TRBV7-2,13,TRBJ2-7,ASRSGRGSSYEQY
TRBV5-1,11,TRBJ2-5,ASSLWGYETQY
TRBV4-1,13,TRBJ1-4,ASTEGSTTNEKLF
TRBV30,13,TRBJ2-1,AWTGKGPSYNEQF
TRBV2,9,TRBJ2-5,ASSEAGTGH
TRBV30,11,TRBJ1-2,AWSVLDDLGYT
TRBV6-1,12,TRBJ1-2,ASSTWTGGYGYT
TRBV5-1,13,TRBJ2-5,ASSLSRGAQETQY
TRBV28,10,TRBJ1-5,ASSLVQEPQH
TRBV10-3,11,TRBJ1-6,ADPRVGISPLH
TRBV2,14,TRBJ2-1,ASSEGGLVLVNEQF
TRBV2,12,TRBJ2-1,ASGVGGKGNEQF
TRBV6-5,13,TRBJ2-7,ASSYASQGPYGQY
TRBV15,15,TRBJ1-1,ATRVDRGREVGTEAF
TRBV28,12,TRBJ1-3,ASSLRGVENTIY
TRBV27,14,TRBJ2-7,ASSPLAGGFSYEQY
TRBV5-6,11,TRBJ1-1,ASSLAATTEAF
TRBV30,11,TRBJ1-4,AWSLYVGEKLF
TRBV18,11,TRBJ2-7,ASSPRDPYEQY
TRBV7-9,12,TRBJ1-1,ASSLSEGGTEAF
TRBV7-8,16,TRBJ2-6,ASSLLGRQFSGANVLT
TRBV30,12,TRBJ1-2,AWSGQPANYGYT
TRBV19,15,TRBJ1-1,ASRWLKQGAVNTEAF
TRBV18,11,TRBJ1-1,ASSRLRYAEAF
TRBV10-1,11,TRBJ2-7,ASLGRSSYEQY
TRBV21-1,11,TRBJ2-1,ASNRGGSNEQF
TRBV29-1,12,TRBJ2-5,SVSSQGRQETQY
TRBV6-6,10,TRBJ1-2,ASSYMEHGYT
TRBV5-1,13,TRBJ1-1,ASSLGPSMNTEAF
TRBV4-1,15,TRBJ1-1,ASSRGTGAPMNTEAF
TRBV18,14,TRBJ1-2,ASSSQLTSLGYGYT
TRBV5-1,14,TRBJ2-2,ASSSRLGSYTGELF
TRBV6-1,12,TRBJ2-5,ASSDTQGAGTQY
TRBV10-3,14,TRBJ1-2,ATNPGAGQVTSGFT
TRBV5-6,12,TRBJ1-6,ASSRWSYNSPLH
TRBV5-1,14,TRBJ2-5,ASSPRTGASQETQY